This entry lists 8 T cell receptor beta chains sequenced from one sample in a study of T cells in localized non-small cell lung cancer. Method: immunoSEQ multiplex PCR; TCRdb's copy keeps in-frame clones and lacks some. Seen here are over a thousand clones, roughly a quarter observed once, and the top ten hold about 21%. The starting material was lung tumor tissue, obtained before any cancer treatment. The receptors were gathered from a female donor older than 55 with stage II lung adenocarcinoma.

This clone was recorded a few times. The gene calls are TRBV4-1 and TRBJ1-3, with 7 bases aligning to TRBD1. Trimming at V came to 4 bases and at J to 4 bases, leaving 1 base not matched to a gene. The CDR3 spans 13 residues. Germline CDR1 MGHRA, CDR2 YSYEKL. The CDR3 protein is CASSPTGGNTIYF. In nucleotides, the CDR3 is TGCGCCAGCAGCCCGACAGGGGGAAACACCATATATTTT.

This chain joins TRBV9 and TRBJ2-3, with 10 bases lining up with TRBD2. The CDR3 length is 16 residues. CDR1 is SGDLS, CDR2 YYNGEE, per germline. V was clipped by 3 bases and J by 6 bases; unmatched bases: 10. CDR3 in amino acids: CASSGLAGGPPDTQYF. CDR3 nucleotide sequence: TGTGCCAGCAGCGGATTAGCGGGGGGACCCCCGGATACGCAGTATTTT.

The genes are TRBV11-3 and TRBJ2-7; 15 positions agree with TRBD2. V lost 4 bases and J lost 6; bases outside the gene matches: 4. CDR1 SGHNT and CDR2 YENEEA come from the germline V gene. The CDR3 length is 15 residues. CDR3 nucleotides: TGTGCCAGCAGCTCAGGACTAGCGGGAGGGGTCGAGCAGTACTTC. This gives the protein CASSSGLAGGVEQYF.

The chain links TRBV19 to TRBJ1-3; the D gene is possibly TRBD1 (6 bases). The CDR3 totals 15 residues. Germline V gives CDR1 LNHDA, CDR2 SQIVND (reference sequence). The V and J ends lost 2 bases and 4 bases respectively, with 12 bases between them. The CDR3 DNA sequence: TGTGCCAGTAGTATAAAGGGGGAAGGAGGAAACACCATATATTTT. Translated, it gives CASSIKGEGGNTIYF.

This clone was recorded once. The chain has TRBV14 and TRBJ2-1; 10 bases map to TRBD2. CDR1 is SGHDN, CDR2 FVKESK, per germline. The J segment lost 15 bases and the V segment lost 4 bases, leaving 12 bases of the junction unmatched. There are 14 residues in the CDR3. The CDR3 here is CASSRSRLAGGTFF. The CDR3 coding sequence is TGTGCCAGCAGCCGCTCGAGACTAGCGGGTGGTACGTTCTTC.

This clone appeared a few times. This sequence joins TRBV30 and TRBJ1-4; no reliable D call. The CDR3 is 13 residues long. CDR1 and CDR2 from the germline V gene are GTSNPN and SVGIG (reference sequence). V was clipped by 0 bases and J by 7 bases, with 9 bases between them. The CDR3 protein is CAWSVLGAEKLFF. DNA for the CDR3: TGTGCCTGGAGTGTACTTGGAGCTGAAAAACTGTTTTTT. Full variable domain (missing parts from reference TRBV30 and TRBJ1-4): SQTIHQWPATLVQPVGSPLSLECTVEGTSNPNLYWYRQAAGRGLQLLFYSVGIGQISSEVPQNLSASRPQDRQFILSSKKLLLSDSGFYLCAWSVLGAEKLFFGSGTQLSVL.

The gene calls are TRBV23-1 and TRBJ2-7, with a tentative D call TRBD2 (6 bases). TRBV23-1 is labeled an ORF, and its function is uncertain. Trimming cost V 6 bases and J 5 bases, with 14 bases left between them. This CDR3 comprises 13 residues. In DNA form, the CDR3 reads TGCGCCAGCAGCTGGAGGGCGGGGAACGAGCAGTACTTC. Translated: CASSWRAGNEQYF.

The chain joins TRBV28 to TRBJ2-7; no clear D gene. CDR3 size: 15 residues. Germline V gene data show CDR1 as MDHEN and CDR2 as SYDVKM. The V end was cut by 6 bases, the J end by 7 bases, with 22 bases between. The CDR3 bases are TGTGCCAGCAGACTCACCACCTACCGAGGAAGTGAGCAGTACTTC. Translated: CASRLTTYRGSEQYF.